These T cell receptor beta chains were read from a single sample in a study of shared clonotypes between healthy human individuals. Some clones are missing from TCRdb's copy, which holds only in-frame ones; the method was immunoSEQ multiplex PCR. The repertoire holds around 1.4 million clones, with approximately 98.5% as singletons. The sequencing input was naive CD4+ T cells sorted from blood. The receptors derive from a man aged 30 to 45 in good health. Each CDR3 is given with its conserved first and last residue. Each record gives: D gene, V gene, J gene, CDR3 DNA, CDR3 protein. The D gene is left open where the match is weak.

>-|TRBV6-1|TRBJ2-3
TGTGCCAGCAGTGCAGGGGCCCCAGATACGCAGTATTTT
CASSAGAPDTQYF
>-|TRBV12-5|TRBJ2-1
TGTGCTAGTGGCACCCAATCGAGGGGAAATGAGCAGTTCTTC
CASGTQSRGNEQFF
>-|TRBV18|TRBJ2-1
TGTGCCAGCTCACCACGTCTGGACAATGAGCAGTTCTTC
CASSPRLDNEQFF
>TRBD2|TRBV7-3|TRBJ2-3
TGTGCCAGCAGCTTGGGAATAGCGGGAGGGCAAGATACGCAGTATTTT
CASSLGIAGGQDTQYF
>-|TRBV5-1|TRBJ1-3
TGCGCCAGCAGCTTGTATGACTCTGGAAACACCATATATTTT
CASSLYDSGNTIYF
>-|TRBV11-1|TRBJ2-7
TGTGCCAGCAGCCGGGACGGGAGCTCCTACGAGCAGTACTTC
CASSRDGSSYEQYF
>TRBD1|TRBV6-1|TRBJ2-1
TGTGCCAGCAGTTCCGGACAGGGCCATTACAATGAGCAGTTCTTC
CASSSGQGHYNEQFF
>-|TRBV7-9|TRBJ2-3
TGTGCCAGCAGCTTCAAAGCCGGTATAACAGATACGCAGTATTTT
CASSFKAGITDTQYF
>-|TRBV5-1|TRBJ2-6
TGCGCCAGCAGCTCATCCTCTGGGGCCAACGTCCTGACTTTC
CASSSSSGANVLTF
>-|TRBV6-1|TRBJ2-1
TGTGCCAGCAGTGAAACCTCCTACAATGAGCAGTTCTTC
CASSETSYNEQFF
>TRBD1|TRBV5-3|TRBJ2-7
TGTGCCAGCAGTTCGACAGGGAGTGGCGAGCAGTACTTC
CASSSTGSGEQYF
>-|TRBV5-5|TRBJ2-1
TGTGCCAGCAGTTATTCTGGGGGTTACAATGAGCAGTTCTTC
CASSYSGGYNEQFF